This T cell receptor beta chain originates from a study of blood T cell repertoires in COVID-19 (dated by TCRdb to 2018 to 2021). Background for the entire study: Samples covering the acute and convalescent phases of COVID-19 were provided by collaborators in the United States, Italy and Spain. The material from the prospective study consisted of cDNA or gDNA derived from T cells, B-cell-depleted T cells, or PBMCs. Samples came from the ongoing ImmuneRACE study (first 160 participants) plus 1,254 subjects from 6 global collaborators. The repertoires were made available in a free public database intended to serve as a resource for research on the immune response to SARS-CoV-2. HLA class I and class II types, where available, came from metadata supplied by the sample provider rather than from assay-based typing. A de-identified subject ID, COVID-19 status, age in years and sex were almost always included in the sample metadata. Subjects who had been exposed to COVID-19, were actively infected with it, or had recovered from it provided the deeply sampled blood TCRbeta repertoires that made up the dataset. The paper as a whole reports these results and caveats: The quantity of clinical and demographic metadata differed by source and by participant and was supplied without curation.

V gives up 7 bases and J gives up 1 base, and the segment between their germline ends measures 10 bases. The CDR3 spans 13 residues, from the cysteine through the phenylalanine. Only the CDR3 DNA is retained, 39 bases long and in frame from the first base. Taken from the germline V gene, the CDR1 and CDR2 loops are SNHLY and FYNNEI. TCRbeta CDR3 regions were amplified from genomic DNA using the immunoSEQ Assay, a bias-controlled multiplex PCR. On the authors' methods: Nucleated cell counts per sample were estimated from amplification of reference gene primers within the assay. To quantify the absolute abundance of each unique TCRbeta CDR3 rearrangement, sequence reads were collapsed and filtered. Productive Simpson clonality was computed per sample as the square root of Simpson's diversity index over productive rearrangements. TCRdb holds this immuneACCESS table with in-frame rearrangements only. Some clones are missing; in checked studies, unresolved V genes explain under half, and the rest has no known cause. Clonal size and the V and J genes are those of that table, whereas D and trimming came from the DNA. Counted in this sample were 260,000 or so clones; roughly 90% of them appeared once. 2% to 3% of the sample is held by the ten biggest clonotypes.

In the prospective study, participants were about 18 to 100 years old, resided in about two dozen geographic areas of the United States, and were enrolled through a virtual design. Cohort assignment in the prospective study relied on participant-reported clinical history from a screening survey and a study questionnaire. Mobile phlebotomists in the prospective study collected whole blood, serum and a nasopharyngeal or oropharyngeal swab from every participant. Prospective study participants could optionally give additional blood draws and questionnaires over an approximately two-month period. Blood samples from the prospective study were shipped frozen or at room temperature prior to DNA extraction. This clone was recorded once. The antigen it binds to is not known. Base qualities are missing; no much larger clone stands one base away.

Sequences were obtained from PBMCs or T cells enriched from blood (not recorded which). The V and J genes are TRBV2 and TRBJ1-1; the best D guess is TRBD1, with 6 bases matching. The source of this sequence is a woman in her twenties or thirties with acute COVID-19. The CDR3 protein sequence reads: CASIKTGNTEAFF. The nucleotides are TGTGCCAGCATCAAGACAGGGAACACTGAAGCTTTCTTT.